A selection of T cell receptor beta chains follows, all from one sample in a study of regulatory T cells in long-lasting Graves disease. TCRdb ran MiXCR on the multiplex PCR reads and lists one entry per CDR3 protein. Here the sample spans approximately 230,000 distinct CDR3 sequences, 18% being singletons. The source was peripheral blood mononuclear cells (PBMCs), collected at new diagnosis, from a patient treated with antithyroid drugs. These receptors all come from a female donor with Graves disease. Both conserved end residues are part of each CDR3. Fields, in order: CDR3 protein, CDR3 DNA, clone size, J gene, D gene, V gene. The D gene is left open where the match is weak. Clone size, where shown, is once, few, many, or a class for clones that have expanded.

CDR3: CASSEAGDTQYF
DNA: TGTGCCAGCAGTGAAGCGGGAGATACGCAGTATTTT
size: .
J: TRBJ2-3
D: .
V: TRBV6-2/TRBV6-3

CDR3: CASRLAYYEQYF
DNA: TGTGCCAGCAGGTTGGCTTACTACGAGCAGTACTTC
size: many
J: TRBJ2-7
D: .
V: TRBV6-1

CDR3: CASRQDRASSYEQYF
DNA: TGTGCCAGCAGACAGGACAGGGCCAGCTCCTACGAGCAGTACTTC
size: .
J: TRBJ2-7
D: TRBD1
V: TRBV28

CDR3: CASSLGLAGLGGGEQFF
DNA: TGTGCCAGCAGCCTCGGACTAGCGGGGTTGGGGGGTGGTGAGCAGTTCTTC
size: many
J: TRBJ2-1
D: TRBD2
V: TRBV5-5

CDR3: CASTGGGGAYEQYF
DNA: TGTGCCAGCACCGGGGGCGGGGGAGCCTACGAGCAGTACTTC
size: many
J: TRBJ2-7
D: .
V: TRBV25-1

CDR3: CAISESKGSSYEQYF
DNA: TGTGCCATCAGTGAGTCGAAGGGATCATCGTACGAGCAGTACTTC
size: many
J: TRBJ2-7
D: .
V: TRBV10-3

CDR3: CASSDRTSGSYCYEQYF
DNA: TGTGCCAGCAGCGACAGGACTAGCGGGAGTTACTGCTACGAGCAGTACTTC
size: many
J: TRBJ2-7
D: TRBD2
V: TRBV9

CDR3: CASSYGAGQGTNYGYTF
DNA: TGTGCCAGCAGTTACGGTGCCGGACAGGGTACTAACTATGGCTACACCTTC
size: many
J: TRBJ1-2
D: TRBD1
V: TRBV6-2/TRBV6-3

CDR3: CASSQSQGYNEQFF
DNA: TGCGCCAGCAGCCAGTCACAGGGGTACAATGAGCAGTTCTTC
size: .
J: TRBJ2-1
D: TRBD1
V: TRBV5-1

CDR3: CSASGASTDTQYF
DNA: TGCAGTGCCAGTGGAGCTAGCACAGATACGCAGTATTTT
size: many
J: TRBJ2-3
D: .
V: TRBV20-1

CDR3: CASSSDNGNYGYTF
DNA: TGTGCCAGCAGTTCGGACAATGGCAACTATGGCTACACCTTC
size: many
J: TRBJ1-2
D: .
V: TRBV12-3/TRBV12-4

CDR3: CASSMGTSGSLYF
DNA: TGTGCCAGTAGTATGGGGACTAGCGGGAGCCTGTACTTC
size: many
J: TRBJ2-7
D: TRBD2
V: TRBV19

CDR3: CASSLGSGRHEQYF
DNA: TGCGCCAGCAGCTTAGGAAGCGGGAGGCACGAGCAGTACTTC
size: .
J: TRBJ2-7
D: TRBD2
V: TRBV5-1

CDR3: CASSPTGQLAYEQYF
DNA: TGTGCCAGCAGCCCAACAGGGCAACTAGCTTACGAGCAGTACTTC
size: many
J: TRBJ2-7
D: .
V: TRBV27

CDR3: CASSMGGLANYGYTF
DNA: TGTGCCAGTAGTATGGGAGGACTAGCTAACTATGGCTACACCTTC
size: many
J: TRBJ1-2
D: .
V: TRBV19

CDR3: CASSLWGRNEQFF
DNA: TGTGCCAGCAGTTTATGGGGGCGGAATGAGCAGTTCTTC
size: many
J: TRBJ2-1
D: .
V: TRBV27

CDR3: CASSFRGGAGTDTQYF
DNA: TGTGCCAGCAGCTTTCGAGGGGGCGCCGGCACAGATACGCAGTATTTT
size: few
J: TRBJ2-3
D: TRBD1
V: TRBV11-3